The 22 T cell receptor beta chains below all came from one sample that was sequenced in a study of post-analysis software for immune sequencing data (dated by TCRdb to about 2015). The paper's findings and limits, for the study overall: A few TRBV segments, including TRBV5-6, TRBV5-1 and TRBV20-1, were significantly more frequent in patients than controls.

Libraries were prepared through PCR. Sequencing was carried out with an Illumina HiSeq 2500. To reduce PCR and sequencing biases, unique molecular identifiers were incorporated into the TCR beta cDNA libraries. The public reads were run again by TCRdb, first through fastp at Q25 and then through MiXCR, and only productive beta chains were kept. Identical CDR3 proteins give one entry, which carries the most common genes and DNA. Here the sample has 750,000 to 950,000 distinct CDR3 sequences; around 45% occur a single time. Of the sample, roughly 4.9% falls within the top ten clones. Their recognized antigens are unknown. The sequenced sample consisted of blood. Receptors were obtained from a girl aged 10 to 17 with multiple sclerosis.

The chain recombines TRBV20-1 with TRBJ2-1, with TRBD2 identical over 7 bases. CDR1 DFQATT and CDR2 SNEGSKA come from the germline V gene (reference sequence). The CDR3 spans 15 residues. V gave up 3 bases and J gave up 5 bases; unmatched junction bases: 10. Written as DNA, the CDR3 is TGCAGTGCTAGTGGGCGGCTAGCGGCCAACAATGAGCAGTTCTTC. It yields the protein CSASGRLAANNEQFF.

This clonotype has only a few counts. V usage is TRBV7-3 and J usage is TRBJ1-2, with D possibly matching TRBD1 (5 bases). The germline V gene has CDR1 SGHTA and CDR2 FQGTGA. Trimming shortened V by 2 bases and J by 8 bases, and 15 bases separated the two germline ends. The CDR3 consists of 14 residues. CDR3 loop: CASSLSGTLEGYTF. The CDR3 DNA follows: TGTGCCAGCAGCTTATCCGGGACGCTGGAAGGCTACACCTTC.

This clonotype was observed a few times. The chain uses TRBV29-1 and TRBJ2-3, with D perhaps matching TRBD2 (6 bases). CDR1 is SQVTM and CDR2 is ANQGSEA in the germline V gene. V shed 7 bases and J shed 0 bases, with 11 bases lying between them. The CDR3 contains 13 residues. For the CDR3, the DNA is TGCAGCGCCAGGGACTTGAGCACAGATACGCAGTATTTT. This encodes CSARDLSTDTQYF.

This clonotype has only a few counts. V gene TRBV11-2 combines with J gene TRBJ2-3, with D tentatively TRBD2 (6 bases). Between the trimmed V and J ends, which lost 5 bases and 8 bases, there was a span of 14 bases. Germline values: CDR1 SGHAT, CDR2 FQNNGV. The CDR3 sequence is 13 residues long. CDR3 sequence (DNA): TGTGCCAGCAGCCCGGGATTGGAGGGTACGCAGTATTTT. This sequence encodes CASSPGLEGTQYF.

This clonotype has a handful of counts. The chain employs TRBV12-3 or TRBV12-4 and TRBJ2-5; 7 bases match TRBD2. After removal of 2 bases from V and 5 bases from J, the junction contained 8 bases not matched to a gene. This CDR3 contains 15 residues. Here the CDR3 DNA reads TGTGCCAGCAGTTTAAGGGGAGGGGTTTGGGAGACCCAGTACTTC. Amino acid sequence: CASSLRGGVWETQYF.

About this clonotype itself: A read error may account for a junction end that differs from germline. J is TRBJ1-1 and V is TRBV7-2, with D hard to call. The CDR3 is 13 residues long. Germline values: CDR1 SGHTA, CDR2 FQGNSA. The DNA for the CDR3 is TGTGTCAGCAGCTTTACGAGAGACACTGAAGCTTTCTTT. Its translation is CVSSFTRDTEAFF.

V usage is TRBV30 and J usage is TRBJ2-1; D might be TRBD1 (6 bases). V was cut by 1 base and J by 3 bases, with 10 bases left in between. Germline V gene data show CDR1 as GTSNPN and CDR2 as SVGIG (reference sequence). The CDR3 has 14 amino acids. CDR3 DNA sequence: TGTGCCTGGAGTGACCTGACAGGCTACAATGAGCAGTTCTTC. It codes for CAWSDLTGYNEQFF.

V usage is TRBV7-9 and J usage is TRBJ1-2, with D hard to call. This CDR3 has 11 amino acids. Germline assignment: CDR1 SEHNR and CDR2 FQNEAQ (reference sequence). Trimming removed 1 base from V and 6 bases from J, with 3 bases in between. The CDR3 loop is CASSLDNGYTF. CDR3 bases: TGTGCCAGCAGCTTAGATAATGGCTACACCTTC.

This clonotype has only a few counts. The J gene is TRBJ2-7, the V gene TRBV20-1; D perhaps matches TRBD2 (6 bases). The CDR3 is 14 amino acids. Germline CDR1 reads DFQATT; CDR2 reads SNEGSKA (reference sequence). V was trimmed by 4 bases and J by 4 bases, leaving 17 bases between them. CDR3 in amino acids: CSATNRDSEYEQYF. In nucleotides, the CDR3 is TGCAGTGCTACCAACCGGGACTCCGAATACGAGCAGTACTTC.

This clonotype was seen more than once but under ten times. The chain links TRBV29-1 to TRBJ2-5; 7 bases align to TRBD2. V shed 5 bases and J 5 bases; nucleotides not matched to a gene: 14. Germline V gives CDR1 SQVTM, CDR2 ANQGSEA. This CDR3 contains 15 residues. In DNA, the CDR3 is TGCAGCGTTTCCCAAGGCGGGAGTTTGGGGGAGACCCAGTACTTC. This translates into CSVSQGGSLGETQYF. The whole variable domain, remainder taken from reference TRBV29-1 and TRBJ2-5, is SAVISQKPSRDICQRGTSLTIQCQVDSQVTMMFWYRQQPGQSLTLIATANQGSEATYESGFVIDKFPISRPNLTFSTLTVSNMSPEDSSIYLCSVSQGGSLGETQYFGPGTRLLVL.

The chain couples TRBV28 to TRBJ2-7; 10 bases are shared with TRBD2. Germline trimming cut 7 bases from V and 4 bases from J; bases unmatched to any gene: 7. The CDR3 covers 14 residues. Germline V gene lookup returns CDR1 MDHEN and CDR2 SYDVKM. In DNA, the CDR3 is TGTGCCAGCACTCGGACTAGCGGTCCTTACGAGCAGTACTTC. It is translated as CASTRTSGPYEQYF.

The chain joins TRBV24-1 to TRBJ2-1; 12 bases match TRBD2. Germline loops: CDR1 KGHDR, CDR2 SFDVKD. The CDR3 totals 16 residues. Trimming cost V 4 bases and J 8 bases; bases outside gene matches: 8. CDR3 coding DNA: TGTGCCACCAGTGACCCACTAGCGGGAGGCCGGGATGAGCAGTTCTTC. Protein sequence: CATSDPLAGGRDEQFF.

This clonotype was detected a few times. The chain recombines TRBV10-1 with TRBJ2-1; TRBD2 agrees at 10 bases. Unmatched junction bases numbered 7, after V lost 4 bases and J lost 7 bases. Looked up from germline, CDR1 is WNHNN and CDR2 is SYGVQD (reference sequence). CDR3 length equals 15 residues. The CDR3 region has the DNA TGCGCCAGCAGTGTGGGGACTAGCGAAATAAATGAGCAGTTCTTC. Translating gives CASSVGTSEINEQFF.

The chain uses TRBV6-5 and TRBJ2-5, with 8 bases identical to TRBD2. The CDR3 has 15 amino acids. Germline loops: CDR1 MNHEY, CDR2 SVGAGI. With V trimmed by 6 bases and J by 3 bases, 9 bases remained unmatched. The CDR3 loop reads CASSPGGWPEETQYF. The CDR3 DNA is TGTGCCAGCAGCCCGGGGGGGTGGCCTGAAGAGACCCAGTACTTC.

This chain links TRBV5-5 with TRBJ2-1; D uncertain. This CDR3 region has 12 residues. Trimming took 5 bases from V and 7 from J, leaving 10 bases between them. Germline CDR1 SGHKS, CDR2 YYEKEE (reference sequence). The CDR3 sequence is CASSSGVNEQFF. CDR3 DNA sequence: TGTGCCAGCAGTTCTGGGGTTAATGAGCAGTTCTTC.

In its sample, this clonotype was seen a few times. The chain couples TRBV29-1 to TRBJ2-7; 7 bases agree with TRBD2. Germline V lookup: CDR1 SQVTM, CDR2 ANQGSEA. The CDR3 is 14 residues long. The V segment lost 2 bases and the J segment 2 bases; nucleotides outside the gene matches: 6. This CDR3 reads CSVEWEGITYEQYF. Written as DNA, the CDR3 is TGCAGCGTTGAATGGGAGGGCATAACCTACGAGCAGTACTTC.

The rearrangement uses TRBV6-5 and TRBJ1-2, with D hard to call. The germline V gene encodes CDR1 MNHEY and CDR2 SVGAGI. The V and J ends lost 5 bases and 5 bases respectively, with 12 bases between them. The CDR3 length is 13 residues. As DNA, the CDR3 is TGTGCCAGCAGTCTCACCCGATGGTATGGCTACACCTTC. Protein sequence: CASSLTRWYGYTF.

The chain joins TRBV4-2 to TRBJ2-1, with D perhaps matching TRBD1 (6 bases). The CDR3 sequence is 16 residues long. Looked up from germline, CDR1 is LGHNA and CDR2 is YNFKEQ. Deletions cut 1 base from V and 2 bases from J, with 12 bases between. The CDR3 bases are TGTGCCAGCAGCCAAGTAAGGGGGAGCGCCTACAATGAGCAGTTCTTC. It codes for CASSQVRGSAYNEQFF.

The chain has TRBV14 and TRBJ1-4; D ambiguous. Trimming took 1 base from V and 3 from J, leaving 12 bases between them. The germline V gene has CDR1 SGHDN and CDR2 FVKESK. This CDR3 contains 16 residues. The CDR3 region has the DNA TGTGCCAGCAGCCAAGGCGGGTCCTTGGCTAATGAAAAACTGTTTTTT. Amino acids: CASSQGGSLANEKLFF.

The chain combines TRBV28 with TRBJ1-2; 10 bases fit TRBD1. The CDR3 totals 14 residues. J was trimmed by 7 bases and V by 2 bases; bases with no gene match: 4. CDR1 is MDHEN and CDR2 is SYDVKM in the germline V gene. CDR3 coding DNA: TGTGCCAGCAGTTTACCCAGGACAGGGGGTGGCTACACCTTC. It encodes CASSLPRTGGGYTF.

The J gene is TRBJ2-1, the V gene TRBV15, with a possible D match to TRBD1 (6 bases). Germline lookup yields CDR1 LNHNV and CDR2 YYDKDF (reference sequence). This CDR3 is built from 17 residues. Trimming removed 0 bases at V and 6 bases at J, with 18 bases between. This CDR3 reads CATSRDRGQTRGNEQFF. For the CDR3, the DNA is TGTGCCACCAGCAGAGATCGCGGACAGACCCGTGGCAATGAGCAGTTCTTC.

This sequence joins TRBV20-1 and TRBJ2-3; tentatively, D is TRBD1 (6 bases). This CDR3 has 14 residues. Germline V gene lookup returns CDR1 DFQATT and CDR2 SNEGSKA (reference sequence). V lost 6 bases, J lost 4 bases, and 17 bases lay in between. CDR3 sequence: CSAPLTGLPDTQYF. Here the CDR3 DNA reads TGCAGTGCCCCCCTTACAGGGTTGCCAGATACGCAGTATTTT.